This T cell receptor beta chain was captured in a study of cytomegalovirus exposure and HLA in healthy donors. Germline lookup yields CDR1 SGDLS and CDR2 YYNGEE. This CDR3 contains 14 residues. Trimming left V 4 bases short and J 7 bases short, with 15 bases between. With regard to this clone: As yet, its antigen is unknown.

Study-wide findings and caveats: In a later analysis, HLA-C alleles had the fewest associated TCRs, DRB1 alleles the most.

The PCR had 60 Vbeta and 13 Jbeta primers. Data came from immunoSEQ multiplex PCR; TCRdb stores just in-frame clones and leaves some out. The sample lists 150,000 to 200,000 clones; approximately 80% were seen once. The material sequenced was PBMCs. The rearrangement links TRBV9 to TRBJ2-1; possibly TRBD2 for D (7 bases). This TCR was recovered from a girl aged 10 to 17 in good health and CMV-seropositive. The CDR3: CASSTVAGANEQFF. The DNA of the CDR3 is TGTGCCAGCAGCACCGTCGCGGGGGCTAATGAGCAGTTCTTC. Based on the CDR3 plus reference TRBV9 and TRBJ2-1, the full variable domain is DSGVTQTPKHLITATGQRVTLRCSPRSGDLSVYWYQQSLDQGLQFLIQYYNGEERAKGNILERFSAQQFPDLHSELNLSSLELGDSALYFCASSTVAGANEQFFGPGTRLTVL.